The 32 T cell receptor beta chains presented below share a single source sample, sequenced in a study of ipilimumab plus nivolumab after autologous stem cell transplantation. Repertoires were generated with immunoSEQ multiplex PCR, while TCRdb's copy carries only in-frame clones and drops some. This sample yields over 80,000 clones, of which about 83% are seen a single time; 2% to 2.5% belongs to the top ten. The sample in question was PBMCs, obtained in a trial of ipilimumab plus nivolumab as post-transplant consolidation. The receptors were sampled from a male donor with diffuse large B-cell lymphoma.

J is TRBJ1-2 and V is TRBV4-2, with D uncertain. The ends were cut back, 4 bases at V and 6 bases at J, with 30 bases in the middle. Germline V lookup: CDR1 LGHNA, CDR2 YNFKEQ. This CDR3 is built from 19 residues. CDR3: CASSLSEFSRSDPTNGYTF. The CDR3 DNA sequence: TGTGCCAGCAGCCTCAGTGAGTTCTCTAGAAGCGACCCCACGAATGGCTACACCTTC.

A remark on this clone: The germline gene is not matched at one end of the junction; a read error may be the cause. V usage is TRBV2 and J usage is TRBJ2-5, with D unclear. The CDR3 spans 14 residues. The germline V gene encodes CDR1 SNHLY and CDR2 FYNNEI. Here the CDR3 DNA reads TGTGCCAGCAGGGAAGAAGGTTTCCAAGAGACCCAGTACTTC. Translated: CASREEGFQETQYF.

The CDR3 DNA follows: TGTGCCAGCAGCTTATCCCCAGGGGGCACTCGGGGGACCGGGGAGCTGTTTTTT. Amino acids: CASSLSPGGTRGTGELFF. V is TRBV7-7 and J is TRBJ2-2, with 8 positions matching TRBD1. CDR1 is SSHAT, CDR2 FNYEAQ, per germline (reference sequence). This CDR3 spans 18 amino acids. V was pared by 2 bases and J by 5 bases, with 13 bases of the junction left unmatched.

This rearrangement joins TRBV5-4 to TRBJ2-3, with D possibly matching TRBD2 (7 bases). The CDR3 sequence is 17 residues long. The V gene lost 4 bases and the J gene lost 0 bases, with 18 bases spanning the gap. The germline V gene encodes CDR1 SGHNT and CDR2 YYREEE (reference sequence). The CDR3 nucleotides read TGTGCCAGCAGCGGGCGGGGCGGGGGCGTGAGCACAGATACGCAGTATTTT. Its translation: CASSGRGGGVSTDTQYF.

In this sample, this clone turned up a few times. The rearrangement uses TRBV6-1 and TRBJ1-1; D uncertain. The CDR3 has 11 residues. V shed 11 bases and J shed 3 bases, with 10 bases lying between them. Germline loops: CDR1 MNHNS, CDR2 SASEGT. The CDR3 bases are TGTGCCTGTACCATCTACACTGAAGCTTTCTTT. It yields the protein CACTIYTEAFF.

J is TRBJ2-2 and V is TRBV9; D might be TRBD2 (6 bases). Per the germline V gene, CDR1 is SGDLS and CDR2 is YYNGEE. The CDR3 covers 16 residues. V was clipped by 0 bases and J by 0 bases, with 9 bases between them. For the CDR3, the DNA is TGTGCCAGCAGCGTAGTCCGGGGGTCGAACACCGGGGAGCTGTTTTTT. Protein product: CASSVVRGSNTGELFF.

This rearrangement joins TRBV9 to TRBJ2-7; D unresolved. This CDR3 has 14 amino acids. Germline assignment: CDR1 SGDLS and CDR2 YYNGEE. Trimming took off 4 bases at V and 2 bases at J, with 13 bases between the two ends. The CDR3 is CASSPSQVAYEQYF. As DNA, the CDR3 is TGTGCCAGCAGCCCCAGTCAGGTGGCCTACGAGCAGTACTTC.

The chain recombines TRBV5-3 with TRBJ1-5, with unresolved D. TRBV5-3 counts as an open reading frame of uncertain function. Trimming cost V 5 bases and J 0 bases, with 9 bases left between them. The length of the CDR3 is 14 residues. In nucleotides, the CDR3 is TGTGCCAGAAGGAGGGTTTATAGCAATCAGCCCCAGCATTTT. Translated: CARRRVYSNQPQHF.

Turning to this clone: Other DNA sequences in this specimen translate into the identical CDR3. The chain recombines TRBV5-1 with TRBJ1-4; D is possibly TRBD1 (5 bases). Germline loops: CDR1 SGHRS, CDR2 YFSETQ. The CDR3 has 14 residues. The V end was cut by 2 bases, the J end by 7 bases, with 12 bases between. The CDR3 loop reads CASSLWTRGEKLFF. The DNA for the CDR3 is TGCGCCAGCAGCTTATGGACACGGGGTGAAAAACTGTTTTTT.

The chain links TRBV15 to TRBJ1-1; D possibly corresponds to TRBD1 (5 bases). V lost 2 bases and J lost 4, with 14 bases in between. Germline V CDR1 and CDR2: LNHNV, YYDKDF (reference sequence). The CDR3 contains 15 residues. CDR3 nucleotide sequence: TGTGCCACCAGCAGAAAGGGTTGGGGGGGCACTGAAGCTTTCTTT. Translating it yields CATSRKGWGGTEAFF.

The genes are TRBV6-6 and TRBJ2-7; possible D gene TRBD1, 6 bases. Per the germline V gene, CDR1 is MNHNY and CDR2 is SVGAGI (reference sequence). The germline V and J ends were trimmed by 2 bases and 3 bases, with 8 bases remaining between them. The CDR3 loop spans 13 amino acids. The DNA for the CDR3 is TGTGCCAGCAGTTACGGGACAATCTACGAGCAGTACTTC. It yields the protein CASSYGTIYEQYF.

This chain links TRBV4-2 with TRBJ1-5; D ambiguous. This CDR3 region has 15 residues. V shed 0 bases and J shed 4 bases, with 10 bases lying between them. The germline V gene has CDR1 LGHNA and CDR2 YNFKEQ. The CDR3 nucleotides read TGTGCCAGCAGCCAAGATTGGGTGAGTAATCAGCCCCAGCATTTT. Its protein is CASSQDWVSNQPQHF.

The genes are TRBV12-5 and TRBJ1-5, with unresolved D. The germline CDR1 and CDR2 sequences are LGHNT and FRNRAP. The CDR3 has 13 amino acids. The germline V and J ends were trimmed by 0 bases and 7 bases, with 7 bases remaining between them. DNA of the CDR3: TGTGCTAGTGGTTTGGTAAACGGGCAGCCCCAGCATTTT. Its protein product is CASGLVNGQPQHF.

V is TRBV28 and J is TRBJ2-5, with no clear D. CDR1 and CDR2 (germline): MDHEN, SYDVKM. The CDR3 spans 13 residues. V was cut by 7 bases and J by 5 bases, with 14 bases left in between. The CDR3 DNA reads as TGTGCCAGCATGAGCGATAACAGCGAGACCCAGTACTTC. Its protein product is CASMSDNSETQYF.

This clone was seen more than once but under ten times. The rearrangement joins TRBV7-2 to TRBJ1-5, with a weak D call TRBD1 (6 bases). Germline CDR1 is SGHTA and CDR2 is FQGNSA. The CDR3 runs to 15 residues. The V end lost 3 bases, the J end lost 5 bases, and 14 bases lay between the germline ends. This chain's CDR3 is CASSFRPGADQPQHF. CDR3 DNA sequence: TGTGCCAGCAGCTTCCGTCCGGGGGCTGATCAGCCCCAGCATTTT.

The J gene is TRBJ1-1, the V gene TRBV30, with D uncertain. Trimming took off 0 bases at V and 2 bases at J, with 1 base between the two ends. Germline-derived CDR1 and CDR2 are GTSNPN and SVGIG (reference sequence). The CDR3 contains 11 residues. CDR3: CAWSVNTEAFF. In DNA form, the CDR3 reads TGTGCCTGGAGTGTAAACACTGAAGCTTTCTTT.

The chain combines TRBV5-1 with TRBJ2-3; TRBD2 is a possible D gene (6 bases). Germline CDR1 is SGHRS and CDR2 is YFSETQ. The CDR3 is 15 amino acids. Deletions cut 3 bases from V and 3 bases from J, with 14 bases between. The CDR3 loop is CASSSSGRETDTQYF. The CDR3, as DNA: TGCGCCAGCAGCTCCTCGGGCCGGGAGACAGATACGCAGTATTTT. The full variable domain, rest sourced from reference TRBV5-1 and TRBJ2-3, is KAGVTQTPRYLIKTRGQQVTLSCSPISGHRSVSWYQQTPGQGLQFLFEYFSETQRNKGNFPGRFSGRQFSNSRSEMNVSTLELGDSALYLCASSSSGRETDTQYFGPGTRLTVL.

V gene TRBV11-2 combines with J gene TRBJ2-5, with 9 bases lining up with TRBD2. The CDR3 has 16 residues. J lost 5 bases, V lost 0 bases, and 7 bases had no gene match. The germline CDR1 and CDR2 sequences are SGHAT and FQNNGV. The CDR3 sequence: CASSLDRGTSTETQYF. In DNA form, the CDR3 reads TGTGCCAGCAGCTTAGATCGGGGGACTAGCACCGAGACCCAGTACTTC.

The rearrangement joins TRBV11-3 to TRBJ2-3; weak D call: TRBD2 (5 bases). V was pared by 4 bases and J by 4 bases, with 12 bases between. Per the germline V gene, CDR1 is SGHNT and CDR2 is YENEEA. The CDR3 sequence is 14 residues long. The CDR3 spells CASSSFPGADTQYF. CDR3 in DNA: TGTGCCAGCAGCTCCTTCCCCGGGGCAGATACGCAGTATTTT. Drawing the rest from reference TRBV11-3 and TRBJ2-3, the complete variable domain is EAGVVQSPRYKIIEKKQPVAFWCNPISGHNTLYWYLQNLGQGPELLIRYENEEAVDDSQLPKDRFSAERLKGVDSTLKIQPAELGDSAVYLCASSSFPGADTQYFGPGTRLTVL.

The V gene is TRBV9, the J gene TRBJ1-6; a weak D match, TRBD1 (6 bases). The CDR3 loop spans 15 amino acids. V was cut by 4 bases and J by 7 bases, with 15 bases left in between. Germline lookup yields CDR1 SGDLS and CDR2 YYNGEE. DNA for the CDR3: TGTGCCAGCAGCCCCTCCGGACAGAGGAATTCACCCCTCCACTTT. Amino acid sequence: CASSPSGQRNSPLHF.

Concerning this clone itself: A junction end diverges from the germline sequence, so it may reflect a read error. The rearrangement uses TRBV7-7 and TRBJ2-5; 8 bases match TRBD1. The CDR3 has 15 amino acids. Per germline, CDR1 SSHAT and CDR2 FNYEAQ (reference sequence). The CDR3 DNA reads TGTGCTAGCAGCTCAACAGGGGGAATCCAAGAGACCCAGTACTTC. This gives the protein CASSSTGGIQETQYF.

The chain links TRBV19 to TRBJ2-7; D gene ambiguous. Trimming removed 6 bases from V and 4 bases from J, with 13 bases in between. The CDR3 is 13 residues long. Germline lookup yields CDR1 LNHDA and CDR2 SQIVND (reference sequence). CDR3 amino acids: CASSPHVSYEQYF. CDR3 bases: TGTGCCAGTAGCCCTCATGTCTCTTACGAGCAGTACTTC.

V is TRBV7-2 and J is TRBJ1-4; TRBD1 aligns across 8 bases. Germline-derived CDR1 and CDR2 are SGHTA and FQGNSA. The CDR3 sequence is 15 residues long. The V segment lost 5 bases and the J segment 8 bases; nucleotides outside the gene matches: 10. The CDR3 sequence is CASSLDRGAAEKLFF. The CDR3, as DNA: TGTGCCAGCAGCCTTGACAGGGGCGCAGCCGAAAAACTGTTTTTT.

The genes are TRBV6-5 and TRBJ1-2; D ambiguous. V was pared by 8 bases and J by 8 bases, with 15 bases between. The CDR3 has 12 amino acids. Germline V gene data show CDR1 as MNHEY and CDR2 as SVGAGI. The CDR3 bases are TGTGCCAGCTACTTTGCGCCTTGGGGCTACACCTTC. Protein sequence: CASYFAPWGYTF.

CDR3 amino acids: CASSLDRGKYNEQFF. In DNA form, the CDR3 reads TGTGCCAGCAGCCTGGACAGGGGGAAGTACAATGAGCAGTTCTTC. The rearrangement uses TRBV11-2 and TRBJ2-1, with 10 nucleotides matching TRBD1. Unmatched junction bases numbered 5, after V lost 5 bases and J lost 4 bases. The CDR3 totals 15 residues. Germline V gives CDR1 SGHAT, CDR2 FQNNGV.

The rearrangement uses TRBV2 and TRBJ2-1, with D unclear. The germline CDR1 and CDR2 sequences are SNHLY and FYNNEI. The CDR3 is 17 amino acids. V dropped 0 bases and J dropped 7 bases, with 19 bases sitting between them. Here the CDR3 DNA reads TGTGCCAGCAGTGAAGCGCTGGACCCTGACCTTACTAATGAGCAGTTCTTC. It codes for CASSEALDPDLTNEQFF.

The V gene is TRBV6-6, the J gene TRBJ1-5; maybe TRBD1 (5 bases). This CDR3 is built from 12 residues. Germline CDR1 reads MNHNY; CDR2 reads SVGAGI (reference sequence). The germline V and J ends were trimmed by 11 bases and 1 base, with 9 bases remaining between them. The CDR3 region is CAGAGSNQPQHF. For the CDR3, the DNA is TGTGCCGGGGCTGGGAGCAATCAGCCCCAGCATTTT.

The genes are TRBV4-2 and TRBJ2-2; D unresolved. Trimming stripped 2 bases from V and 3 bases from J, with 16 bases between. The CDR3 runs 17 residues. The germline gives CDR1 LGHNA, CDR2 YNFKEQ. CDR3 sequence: CASSQPGPGWDTGELFF. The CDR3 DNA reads TGTGCCAGCAGCCAACCCGGGCCCGGATGGGACACCGGGGAGCTGTTTTTT.

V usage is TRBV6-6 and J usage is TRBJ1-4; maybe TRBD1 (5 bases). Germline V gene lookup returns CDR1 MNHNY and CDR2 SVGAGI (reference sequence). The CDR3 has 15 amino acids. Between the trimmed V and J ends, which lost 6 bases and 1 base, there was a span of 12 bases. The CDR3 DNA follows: TGTGCCAGCAGACAAGGGGAGGGAACTAATGAAAAACTGTTTTTT. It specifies CASRQGEGTNEKLFF.

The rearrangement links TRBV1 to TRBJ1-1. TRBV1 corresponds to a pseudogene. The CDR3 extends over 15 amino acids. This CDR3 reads CTSSQLRGGNTEAFF. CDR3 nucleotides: TGCACCAGCAGCCAACTTCGGGGGGGGAACACTGAAGCTTTCTTT.

For the CDR3, the DNA is TGTGCCAGCAGCTTAGATCCGGGGAGGGAAAAACTGTTTTTT. Its protein product is CASSLDPGREKLFF. The chain is built from TRBV7-9 and TRBJ1-4; D not resolved. Trimming left V 1 base short and J 8 bases short, with 11 bases between. This CDR3 has 14 residues. Germline V CDR1 and CDR2: SEHNR, FQNEAQ (reference sequence).

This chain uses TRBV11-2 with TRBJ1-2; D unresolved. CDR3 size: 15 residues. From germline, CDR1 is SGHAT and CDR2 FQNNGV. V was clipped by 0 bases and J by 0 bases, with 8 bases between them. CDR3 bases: TGTGCCAGCAGCTTAGACGGCAGCACTAACTATGGCTACACCTTC. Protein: CASSLDGSTNYGYTF. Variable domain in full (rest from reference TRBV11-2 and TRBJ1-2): EAGVAQSPRYKIIEKRQSVAFWCNPISGHATLYWYQQILGQGPKLLIQFQNNGVVDDSQLPKDRFSAERLKGVDSTLKIQPAKLEDSAVYLCASSLDGSTNYGYTFGSGTRLTVV.